This T cell receptor (beta chain) was profiled in a study of cytomegalovirus exposure and HLA in healthy donors. Study in general: The Caucasian-associated ancestry cluster contained 65% to 85% of the 398 genotyped donors.

The PCR made use of 60 Vbeta and 13 Jbeta primers. Data came from immunoSEQ multiplex PCR; TCRdb stores just in-frame clones and leaves some out. The profile covers roughly 200,000 clones, with 79% appearing a single time and about 4.4% taken by the ten largest. Germline V gene lookup returns CDR1 SGHDT and CDR2 YYEEEE. This CDR3 has 16 amino acids. With V trimmed by 3 bases and J by 8 bases, 13 bases remained unmatched. About this clone: The target antigen is unknown.

General study points: TCR beta V- and J-gene trimming was later associated with a missense DCLRE1C variant.

The origin of this receptor is a woman in her twenties or thirties in good health and CMV-seropositive. The rearrangement joins TRBV5-6 to TRBJ2-1; 8 nucleotides match TRBD2. The sequenced sample consisted of PBMCs. CDR3 sequence (DNA): TGTGCCAGCAGCTCTTCCCTGGCTAGCGGGTACGATGAGCAGTTCTTC. As protein: CASSSSLASGYDEQFF.